A single T cell receptor (beta chain) is shown here with its context. This record belongs to a study of control samples from healthy donors and cancer patients. Assay used: immunoSEQ multiplex PCR; TCRdb lists only in-frame clones, some missing. Of about 130,000 clones listed, approximately 95% were seen once; the top ten hold 3.6%. J lost 3 bases, V lost 4 bases, and 2 bases had no gene match. The CDR3 is made up of 13 amino acids. CDR1 SGDLS and CDR2 YYNGEE come from the germline V gene. Material: blood. This TCR was recovered from a young man in good health. The chain recombines TRBV9 with TRBJ1-2; 8 nucleotides match TRBD1. The CDR3 nucleotides are TGTGCCAGCAGCTCGGACAGGGACTATGGCTACACCTTC. Amino acid sequence: CASSSDRDYGYTF.